Below are 10 T cell receptor beta chains sequenced from a single sample in a study of T cells in Graves' hyperthyroidism and ophthalmopathy. Amplification of TCR beta CDR3 regions used RNA as the template. HTBI primers were the set used in a first-round RT-PCR of the TCR CDR3. TCRdb itself ran the multiplex PCR reads through MiXCR, one entry per CDR3 protein. Of over 500,000 distinct CDR3 sequences in the sample, about 14% are singletons; the top ten hold approximately 15%. The sequenced sample was blood. The receptors were gathered from a woman in her 40s with Graves' hyperthyroidism.

This clonotype appeared a few times. The rearrangement uses TRBV5-1 and TRBJ2-5, with a tentative D call TRBD1 (6 bases). The germline V and J ends were trimmed by 4 bases and 3 bases, with 13 bases remaining between them. The CDR3 has 14 amino acids. In germline, CDR1 is SGHRS, CDR2 YFSETQ. The CDR3 protein is CASSITGKEETQYF. The CDR3 DNA sequence: TGCGCCAGCAGCATCACAGGGAAGGAAGAGACCCAGTACTTC.

This chain joins TRBV20-1 and TRBJ1-2; D perhaps matches TRBD1 (5 bases). Germline V gene sequence: CDR1 DFQATT, CDR2 SNEGSKA (reference sequence). The CDR3 consists of 14 residues. The V end was cut by 1 base, the J end by 3 bases, with 12 bases between. The CDR3 nucleotides read TGCAGTGCTAGAGCCCCCTGGGACGACTATGGCTACACCTTC. Translation gives CSARAPWDDYGYTF.

The chain couples TRBV3-1 to TRBJ1-3; no reliable D call. The CDR3 length is 14 residues. V was pared by 4 bases and J by 0 bases, with 7 bases between. Per germline, CDR1 LGHDT and CDR2 YNNKEL (reference sequence). The DNA for the CDR3 is TGTGCCAGCAGCCGCCCGGCCTCTGGAAACACCATATATTTT. It encodes CASSRPASGNTIYF.

This clonotype was seen a handful of times. A much larger clonotype is one base distant, so this may be a read error. The CDR3 DNA reads TGTGCCGGCAGCCAGCGGGGGACATCCATTTACGAGCAGTACTTC. It specifies CAGSQRGTSIYEQYF. The rearrangement joins TRBV7-2 to TRBJ2-7, with TRBD2 matching 8 bases. The CDR3 spans 15 residues. Germline loops: CDR1 SGHTA, CDR2 FQGNSA.

The rearrangement joins TRBV28 to TRBJ1-5, with D perhaps TRBD1 (5 bases). From germline, CDR1 is MDHEN and CDR2 SYDVKM. The CDR3 contains 15 residues. V shed 4 bases and J shed 0 bases, with 10 bases lying between them. Here the CDR3 DNA reads TGTGCCAGCAGTTCGGGGCAATATAGCAATCAGCCCCAGCATTTT. It translates to CASSSGQYSNQPQHF.

Of note for this clonotype: It may be a read error: a sequence one base away is much more abundant. Lacking the conserved final phenylalanine or tryptophan, this CDR3 likely reflects a read error. The CDR3 protein is CSARDVREGRSGELFV. DNA of the CDR3: TGCAGTGCTAGAGATGTTCGGGAGGGCCGTTCCGGGGAGCTGTTTGTT. The V call is TRBV20-1, the J call TRBJ2-2, with 8 nucleotides matching TRBD2. J gave up 6 bases and V 0 bases, and 9 bases lay outside the gene matches. Germline assignment: CDR1 DFQATT and CDR2 SNEGSKA (reference sequence). The CDR3 has 16 residues.

This clonotype appeared a few times. V is TRBV10-3 and J is TRBJ2-1; D remains ambiguous. Per germline, CDR1 ENHRY and CDR2 SYGVKD. With 5 bases removed from V and 5 bases from J, the gap between germline ends came to 16 bases. This CDR3 has 15 residues. The CDR3 region has the DNA TGTGCCATCAGTACTGGCAGGAGCATAAACAATGAGCAGTTCTTC. This gives the protein CAISTGRSINNEQFF.

V usage is TRBV20-1 and J usage is TRBJ1-2; D is undetermined. V was shortened by 6 bases and J by 1 base, with 18 bases between the two germline ends. Germline CDR1 is DFQATT and CDR2 is SNEGSKA (reference sequence). This CDR3 comprises 15 residues. CDR3 sequence (DNA): TGCAGTGCCAATAACCCACCTCCTGGTAACTATGGCTACACCTTC. It specifies CSANNPPPGNYGYTF.

In its sample, this clonotype was seen a few times. V gene TRBV6-1 combines with J gene TRBJ2-7, with TRBD2 matching over 11 bases. The trim removed 1 base at V and 2 bases at J, leaving 4 bases unmatched. Germline CDR1 MNHNS, CDR2 SASEGT. The CDR3 consists of 16 residues. The CDR3 spells CASSEGTGLAAYEQYF. Written as DNA, the CDR3 is TGTGCCAGCAGTGAAGGCACGGGACTAGCGGCCTACGAGCAGTACTTC.

Only one count was recorded for this clonotype. This may stem from a read error, because a much larger clone lies one nucleotide away. This sequence joins TRBV4-1 and TRBJ1-1; TRBD1 agrees at 10 bases. This CDR3 is 15 amino acids long. Germline assignment: CDR1 MGHRA and CDR2 YSYEKL. The CDR3 DNA sequence: TGCGCCAACAGCCAAGTGGACAGGGGGGACACTGAAGCTTTCTTT. Translated, it gives CANSQVDRGDTEAFF.